Presented here are 20 T cell receptor beta chains from one specimen sequenced in a study of Graves' ophthalmopathy and Graves' hyperthyroidism. The sequenced template was RNA, covering the TCR beta CDR3 region. A first-round RT-PCR used HTBI primers, followed by a second-round multiplex PCR. TCRdb fed the multiplex PCR reads into MiXCR, producing one record per CDR3 protein. In the table there are over 450,000 distinct CDR3 sequences, 13% to 15% of which are singletons. The sequenced sample was blood. The receptors here all came from a woman in her thirties with Graves' ophthalmopathy.

CDR3 bases: TGTGCCAGCAACTTGCTGTACAGGGGGAGCGAGCAGTACTTC. This gives the protein CASNLLYRGSEQYF. This chain uses TRBV12-3 or TRBV12-4 with TRBJ2-7; 8 bases fit TRBD1. The CDR3 length is 14 residues. Germline trimming cut 7 bases from V and 6 bases from J; bases unmatched to any gene: 11.

The chain joins TRBV14 to TRBJ2-2; weak D call: TRBD1 (6 bases). V was trimmed by 3 bases and J by 4 bases, leaving 6 bases between them. Germline CDR1 and CDR2: SGHDN and FVKESK. The CDR3 length is 13 residues. The CDR3 loop reads CASSHRGTGELFF. The CDR3 nucleotides read TGTGCCAGCAGCCACAGGGGCACCGGGGAGCTGTTTTTT.

This clonotype was detected ten times or more. This rearrangement joins TRBV5-1 to TRBJ2-7; TRBD1 matches 7 bases. Trimming removed 5 bases from V and 7 bases from J; junction bases left unmatched: 15. This CDR3 region has 15 residues. CDR1 SGHRS and CDR2 YFSETQ come from the germline V gene. The chain's CDR3 is CASRQDRVRSEEQYF. The CDR3 nucleotides read TGCGCCAGCAGGCAAGACAGGGTCCGATCGGAAGAGCAGTACTTC.

This clonotype was found a few times. This rearrangement joins TRBV3-1 to TRBJ1-2; D not certain. Germline V lookup: CDR1 LGHDT, CDR2 YNNKEL (reference sequence). V was shortened by 1 base and J by 4 bases, with 10 bases between the two germline ends. CDR3 length equals 14 residues. CDR3: CASSQVSQLYGYTF. The CDR3 bases are TGTGCCAGCAGCCAAGTCTCCCAGCTCTATGGCTACACCTTC.

This clonotype was detected a few times. The rearrangement links TRBV12-3 or TRBV12-4 to TRBJ2-5, with 10 nucleotides matching TRBD2. The CDR3 length is 16 residues. Losses at the gene ends were 5 bases for V and 2 bases for J; bases not matched to a gene: 8. CDR3 nucleotides: TGTGCCAGCAGTCTGACACTAGCGGGACGACAAGAGACCCAGTACTTC. It codes for CASSLTLAGRQETQYF.

This clonotype was picked up many times. The rearrangement joins TRBV11-2 to TRBJ1-2; perhaps TRBD1 as D (5 bases). In germline, CDR1 is SGHAT, CDR2 FQNNGV. Trimming stripped 0 bases from V and 4 bases from J, with 15 bases between. The CDR3 contains 16 residues. The CDR3 protein is CASSLELDTRSYGYTF. In DNA form, the CDR3 reads TGTGCCAGCAGCTTAGAACTGGACACCCGCTCCTATGGCTACACCTTC.

This clonotype was seen repeatedly, ten times or more. The genes are TRBV9 and TRBJ2-5; TRBD2 matches 8 bases. Trimming at V came to 2 bases and at J to 5 bases, leaving 8 bases not matched to a gene. Germline CDR1 is SGDLS and CDR2 is YYNGEE. CDR3 length: 15 amino acids. CDR3 DNA: TGTGCCAGCAGCGTGGACGGGGGGGGCCACGAGACCCAGTACTTC. Amino acids: CASSVDGGGHETQYF.

This clonotype has a count of ten or more. This chain links TRBV19 with TRBJ1-1, with TRBD1 matching over 10 bases. Germline-derived CDR1 and CDR2 are LNHDA and SQIVND (reference sequence). Losses at the gene ends were 6 bases for V and 8 bases for J; bases not matched to a gene: 9. The CDR3 is made up of 14 amino acids. CDR3 nucleotides: TGTGCCAGTAGAGAGACAGGGGGCCGCGTAGAAGCTTTCTTT. This sequence encodes CASRETGGRVEAFF.

The gene calls are TRBV18 and TRBJ2-7; D is possibly TRBD1 or TRBD2 (5 bases each). Germline V gene data show CDR1 as KGHSH and CDR2 as LQKENI. V was trimmed by 4 bases and J by 0 bases, leaving 10 bases between them. This CDR3 is 14 amino acids long. The CDR3 DNA reads TGTGCCAGCTCACAGGGGACGGACTCCTACGAGCAGTACTTC. Its protein product is CASSQGTDSYEQYF.

This clonotype was counted between two and nine times. This chain connects TRBV15 to TRBJ2-7; TRBD1 aligns across 11 bases. This CDR3 is built from 16 residues. Germline trimming cut 0 bases from V and 3 bases from J; bases unmatched to any gene: 4. The germline V gene has CDR1 LNHNV and CDR2 YYDKDF (reference sequence). CDR3: CATSRDRTGGDYEQYF. The DNA for the CDR3 is TGTGCCACCAGCAGAGATCGGACAGGGGGCGACTACGAGCAGTACTTC.

This chain uses TRBV6-1 with TRBJ1-2; 9 positions agree with TRBD1. This CDR3 comprises 13 residues. V shed 6 bases, J shed 4 bases, and the junction held 3 bases outside the gene matches. CDR1 MNHNS and CDR2 SASEGT come from the germline V gene. CDR3: CASRDRGGYGYTF. DNA for the CDR3: TGTGCCAGCAGGGACAGGGGAGGCTATGGCTACACCTTC.

This clonotype was detected only a few times. The chain is built from TRBV20-1 and TRBJ2-7; 12 nucleotides match TRBD1. The CDR3 length is 13 residues. V shed 6 bases and J 5 bases; nucleotides not matched to a gene: 5. CDR1 and CDR2 (germline): DFQATT, SNEGSKA (reference sequence). The CDR3 reads CSAPGQGAHEQYF. The CDR3 nucleotides are TGCAGTGCCCCGGGACAGGGGGCCCACGAGCAGTACTTC.

This clonotype appeared many times. The chain combines TRBV19 with TRBJ1-1; D is perhaps TRBD1 (5 bases). From germline, CDR1 is LNHDA and CDR2 SQIVND (reference sequence). Trimming left V 3 bases short and J 6 bases short, with 11 bases between. CDR3 length: 13 residues. This chain's CDR3 is CASSIGRGAEAFF. The DNA of the CDR3 is TGTGCCAGTAGTATCGGTAGGGGTGCTGAAGCTTTCTTT.

This clonotype was seen only a few times. The chain carries TRBV5-1 and TRBJ2-7, with 8 bases aligning to TRBD1. After removal of 3 bases from V and 10 bases from J, the junction contained 12 bases not matched to a gene. The CDR3 is 14 amino acids. The V gene's germline CDR1 is SGHRS and CDR2 YFSETQ. Here the CDR3 DNA reads TGCGCCAGCAGCTACCGAGGACAGGGCGATACCCAGTACTTC. Residues: CASSYRGQGDTQYF.

This clonotype has at least ten counts. CDR3 DNA: TGTGCCAGCAGCGAACCGGGACAGCTGAACACTGAAGCTTTCTTT. This translates into CASSEPGQLNTEAFF. The chain combines TRBV7-9 with TRBJ1-1; 7 bases align to TRBD1. The CDR3 covers 15 residues. V shed 5 bases and J 0 bases; nucleotides not matched to a gene: 6. The germline V gene encodes CDR1 SEHNR and CDR2 FQNEAQ (reference sequence). Supplemented by reference TRBV7-9 and TRBJ1-1, the full variable domain reads DTGVSQNPRHKITKRGQNVTFRCDPISEHNRLYWYRQTLGQGPEFLTYFQNEAQLEKSRLLSDRFSAERPKGSFSTLEIQRTEQGDSAMYLCASSEPGQLNTEAFFGQGTRLTVV.

At least ten counts were recorded for this clonotype. The V call is TRBV25-1, the J call TRBJ2-5; D uncertain. CDR3 length: 14 amino acids. Germline CDR1 is MGHDK and CDR2 is SYGVNS. Trimming shortened V by 3 bases and J by 7 bases, and 15 bases separated the two germline ends. DNA of the CDR3: TGTGCCAGCAGTGACGTGGGTGGTACTGGGACCCAGTACTTC. Encoded protein: CASSDVGGTGTQYF.

As concerns this clonotype: A much more abundant neighbour one base away suggests this may be a read error. The rearrangement uses TRBV30 and TRBJ1-5, with 7 bases identical to TRBD1. Germline V lookup: CDR1 GTSNPN, CDR2 SVGIG (reference sequence). This CDR3 comprises 14 residues. The V and J ends lost 8 bases and 7 bases, in that order; junction bases with no gene match: 14. The CDR3 spells CARSSAGGGQPQHF. The CDR3 nucleotides are TGTGCCCGTAGCTCGGCAGGGGGAGGACAGCCCCAGCATTTT.

V is TRBV11-1 and J is TRBJ2-3, with TRBD1 matching over 7 bases. With 5 bases clipped from V and 2 bases from J, the junction kept 13 bases outside the gene matches. There are 17 residues in the CDR3. CDR1 and CDR2 (germline): SGHAT, FQDESV (reference sequence). Written as DNA, the CDR3 is TGTGCCAGCAGCCCACATCCCCGGGACAGCCCCACAGATACGCAGTATTTT. Protein sequence: CASSPHPRDSPTDTQYF.

A few counts support this clonotype. V and J are TRBV27 and TRBJ2-2; 8 nucleotides line up with TRBD1. V lost 8 bases, J lost 6 bases, and 5 bases stayed unmatched. The V gene's germline CDR1 is MNHEY and CDR2 SMNVEV (reference sequence). This CDR3 region has 13 residues. The CDR3, as DNA: TGTGCCAGCGGCTGGACAGGGTCCGGGGAGCTGTTTTTT. This codes for CASGWTGSGELFF.

At least ten counts were recorded for this clonotype. This rearrangement joins TRBV12-3 or TRBV12-4 to TRBJ1-5; D might be TRBD1 (5 bases). V dropped 6 bases and J dropped 3 bases, with 15 bases sitting between them. The CDR3 length is 15 residues. The CDR3 region has the DNA TGTGCCAGCAGACAAATGACAGCCGCCAATCAGCCCCAGCATTTT. This sequence encodes CASRQMTAANQPQHF.